The present entry profiles one TCR beta chain with its context. The target of this receptor is not known. Nothing much larger sits one base from this clone, and base qualities are not available. The data derive from a study of CD8 T cells in ankylosing spondylitis (dated 2017 in TCRdb). For the wider study: The study set out to find disease-linked TCR variants by profiling T cell receptor beta repertoires in ankylosing spondylitis patients and healthy donors. In total, the full study cohort was made up of 95 to 110 healthy donors and 25 to 30 ankylosing spondylitis patients. Peripheral blood was sampled, and synovial fluid was also collected from ankylosing spondylitis patients. Study-wide findings and limitations: The disease-linked clones were reported to be significantly enriched in matched synovial fluid samples from ankylosing spondylitis patients. Blood from ankylosing spondylitis patients appeared to be characterized by a TCR beta motif composed of about eight highly homologous amino acid variants. A CD8+ phenotype was shown by the disease-linked clones, which were found at relatively low frequencies in peripheral blood. Some motif variants had previously been reported in the synovial fluid and blood of reactive arthritis patients, which suggests shared mechanisms of disease initiation.

CDR3 length: 13 amino acids, cysteine to phenylalanine. Only CDR3 DNA remains: 39 bases, in frame from the first base. The trim is 2 bases for V and 6 bases for J, with a gap of 8 bases between the germline ends. CDR1 and CDR2 (MNHNY, SVGAGI) derive from the germline V gene (reference sequence). Sequencing used an Illumina HiSeq 2500. TCR beta libraries were prepared by quantitative 5'-RACE with molecular barcodes. The authors' analysis ran thus. Disease-linked TCR variants were identified with a new computational method built on a probabilistic model of VDJ rearrangement. TCRdb passed the public sequencing reads through fastp at Q25 and MiXCR, retaining productive beta sequences. Rows with a matching CDR3 protein are joined into one entry that keeps the most common DNA and genes. TCRdb's processing, not the authors' own work, is the source of the V and J calls. This sample holds a few hundred thousand distinct CDR3 sequences; around 21% were observed only once. The ten largest clonotypes hold 3% to 4% of the sample.

Recombination linked TRBV6-6 to TRBJ2-1, with TRBD1 as a weak D call on 5 bases. Specimen: blood, either unsorted or a sorted T cell fraction (not recorded which). The receptor comes from a female donor with ankylosing spondylitis or in good health (not recorded which). The nucleotide sequence is TGTGCCAGCAGTTACAGGACAAGCAATGAGCAGTTCTTC. Its protein is CASSYRTSNEQFF.